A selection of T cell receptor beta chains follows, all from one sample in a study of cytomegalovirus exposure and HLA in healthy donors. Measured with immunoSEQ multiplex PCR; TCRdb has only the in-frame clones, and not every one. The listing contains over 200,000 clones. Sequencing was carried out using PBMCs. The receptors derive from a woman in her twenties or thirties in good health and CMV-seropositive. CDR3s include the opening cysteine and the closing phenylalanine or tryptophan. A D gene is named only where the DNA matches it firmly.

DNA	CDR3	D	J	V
TGTGCCAGCATAACTAGCGGGGGGGCAGATACGCAGTATTTT	CASITSGGADTQYF	TRBD2	TRBJ2-3	TRBV2
TGTGCCAGCAGTTTATCCGGACAGACTTACGAGCAGTACTTC	CASSLSGQTYEQYF	.	TRBJ2-7	TRBV27
TGTGCCAGCAGTTTATCCTTCTACACTGAAGCTTTCTTT	CASSLSFYTEAFF	.	TRBJ1-1	TRBV28
TGCGCCAGCAGCCAAGATCCGCAGGGGGCAGCAGATACGCAGTATTTT	CASSQDPQGAADTQYF	TRBD1	TRBJ2-3	TRBV4-3
TGTGCCAGCAGCCCCCGACAGAGTATGTTCTCCTACGAGCAGTACTTC	CASSPRQSMFSYEQYF	.	TRBJ2-7	TRBV13
TGTGCCAGCAGCCAAGATTGGGGTGGAGGGGGCAATTCACCCCTCCACTTT	CASSQDWGGGGNSPLHF	TRBD1	TRBJ1-6	TRBV14
TGTGCCAGCAGGAGGTCAGGGGGAGTTCAGCCCCAGCATTTT	CASRRSGGVQPQHF	TRBD1	TRBJ1-5	TRBV6-5
TGTGCCAGCAGCGTAGGGACTCCTAGCGGGAGCTTCTCTGGGGCCAACGTCCTGACTTTC	CASSVGTPSGSFSGANVLTF	TRBD2	TRBJ2-6	TRBV9
TGTGCCAGCATCGGCAGGGTAACGGGCTCCAATGAGCAGTTCTTC	CASIGRVTGSNEQFF	.	TRBJ2-1	TRBV6-5
TGTGCCAGCAGCTTAGGGGGGGAATACGAGCAGTACTTC	CASSLGGEYEQYF	.	TRBJ2-7	TRBV7-7
TGTGCCAGCAGCCGTTGGCAGGGGGCGAATTCACCCCTCCACTTT	CASSRWQGANSPLHF	TRBD1	TRBJ1-6	TRBV5-4
TGTGCCAGCAGCGCATATGACAACTCTGGAAACACCATATATTTT	CASSAYDNSGNTIYF	.	TRBJ1-3	TRBV7-9
TGTGCCAGCAGTGAGGGACTCGCGAACACCGGGGAGCTGTTTTTT	CASSEGLANTGELFF	.	TRBJ2-2	TRBV2
TGCGCCAGCAGTGAACAAACGAACAAAGTGCAGTACTTC	CASSEQTNKVQYF	.	TRBJ2-7	TRBV10-1
TGTGCCAGCAGCCCCCGACAGGGAATCGAGCAGTACTTC	CASSPRQGIEQYF	TRBD1	TRBJ2-7	TRBV9
TGTGCCAGTGGACAGGGGGCTCTGGACGAGCAGTACTTC	CASGQGALDEQYF	TRBD1	TRBJ2-7	TRBV7-2
TGTGCCAGCAGCACCCCTCCCCATTCAGAGTACTTC	CASSTPPHSEYF	.	TRBJ2-4	TRBV6-5
TGTGCCAGCAGCTTGGACTCAGGGGACTACAATGAGCAGTTCTTC	CASSLDSGDYNEQFF	.	TRBJ2-1	TRBV5-4
TGCGCCAGCAGCTTCGAGGGGACAGGGAGGTGGGAGACCCAGTACTTC	CASSFEGTGRWETQYF	TRBD1	TRBJ2-5	TRBV5-1
TGTGCCAGCAGCTTATACCCCACGGACATATCTTATAATTCACCCCTCCACTTT	CASSLYPTDISYNSPLHF	.	TRBJ1-6	TRBV13
TGTGCCAGCAGTTGGGGGGGGACAGGGGAAGAGCAGTACTTC	CASSWGGTGEEQYF	TRBD1	TRBJ2-7	TRBV6-6
TGTGCCAGCAGCGTAGACCCGGGACAGGGGCCCGTCTCTGGAAACACCATATATTTT	CASSVDPGQGPVSGNTIYF	TRBD1	TRBJ1-3	TRBV9
TGTGCCAGCAGTTCTGGGGGCTTCAATTCACCCCTCCACTTT	CASSSGGFNSPLHF	.	TRBJ1-6	TRBV6-5
TGTGCCAGCAGTTTATCGGACAGGGGGAGAAGGTTTTTT	CASSLSDRGRRFF	TRBD1	TRBJ1-4	TRBV27
TGTGCCAGCAGCTTAGCCGTTGGGGGGGCTCAAGAGACCCAGTACTTC	CASSLAVGGAQETQYF	.	TRBJ2-5	TRBV7-2
TGTGCCAGTAGTCCCCACAGGGGTTACACTGAAGCTTTCTTT	CASSPHRGYTEAFF	TRBD1	TRBJ1-1	TRBV19
TGTGCCAGCGACAGGGGGGGAAGCACTGAAGCTTTCTTT	CASDRGGSTEAFF	TRBD1	TRBJ1-1	TRBV5-6
TGTGCCTGGAGTAGGAGGGAGTCCGGTACGCAGTATTTT	CAWSRRESGTQYF	.	TRBJ2-3	TRBV30
TGTGCCAGCAGCTTGTCGCCAGGGGGCAGAGGTCAGCCCCAGCATTTT	CASSLSPGGRGQPQHF	TRBD1	TRBJ1-5	TRBV5-6
TGTGCCAGCAGTTTCGACATTTCGGCCAAAAACATTCAGTACTTC	CASSFDISAKNIQYF	.	TRBJ2-4	TRBV6-5
TGCGCCAGCGGCCGGGACAGCGGCAGCTCCGAGCAGTACTTC	CASGRDSGSSEQYF	TRBD1	TRBJ2-7	TRBV5-1
TGCGCCAGCAGCCAAGATCTAGACCCCTACAATGAGCAGTTCTTC	CASSQDLDPYNEQFF	.	TRBJ2-1	TRBV4-1
TGCGCCAGCAGCTTGAGAACTAGCGGGGGGGAGGCAGATACGCAGTATTTT	CASSLRTSGGEADTQYF	TRBD2	TRBJ2-3	TRBV5-1
TGCGCCAGCAGCTCAGGACAGAGTCTTTTAGCCAAAAACATTCAGTACTTC	CASSSGQSLLAKNIQYF	.	TRBJ2-4	TRBV5-1
TGTGCCAGCTCACCACAACGCTTCCGAGGGACAGGGGACACAGATACGCAGTATTTT	CASSPQRFRGTGDTDTQYF	TRBD1	TRBJ2-3	TRBV18
TGTGCCAGCAGCTTATCGTTAGCGGGTAGAGAGACCCAGTACTTC	CASSLSLAGRETQYF	TRBD2	TRBJ2-5	TRBV7-9
TGTGCCAGTTCGGTCCGGGACAATCAGCCCCAGCATTTT	CASSVRDNQPQHF	.	TRBJ1-5	TRBV6-5
TGTGCCAGCAGGTGGACTAGCGGGGGTTTCCCAGATACGCAGTATTTT	CASRWTSGGFPDTQYF	TRBD2	TRBJ2-3	TRBV5-4
TGTGCCAGCAGTCCCGGGACAGGCTACCGCACAGATACGCAGTATTTT	CASSPGTGYRTDTQYF	TRBD1	TRBJ2-3	TRBV27
TGCGCCAGCAGCCAGGCGCTAGCCGAGGATTCCGGGGAGCTGTTTTTT	CASSQALAEDSGELFF	.	TRBJ2-2	TRBV4-3
TGTGCCAGTAGTATGCGCCCTACAGGGTCTGGGGAGACCCAGTACTTC	CASSMRPTGSGETQYF	.	TRBJ2-5	TRBV19
TGCAGCGTTGAGAGACAGGGGAGGGCTGAAGCTTTCTTT	CSVERQGRAEAFF	TRBD1	TRBJ1-1	TRBV29-1
TGTGCCAGCTCACGAGCGGGGGCTAGCTCCTACAATGAGCAGTTCTTC	CASSRAGASSYNEQFF	TRBD2	TRBJ2-1	TRBV18
TGTGCCAGCAGCCCTAGCGGGAGTCCGTCCTACAATGAGCAGTTCTTC	CASSPSGSPSYNEQFF	TRBD2	TRBJ2-1	TRBV5-4
TGTGCCAGCAGTTTAAAAGCAGGGGAAGACACTGAAGCTTTCTTT	CASSLKAGEDTEAFF	.	TRBJ1-1	TRBV28
TGTGCCAGCTCACCCCCTGCCGGGAGTTCCTACGAGCAGTACTTC	CASSPPAGSSYEQYF	.	TRBJ2-7	TRBV18
TGCGCCAGCAGCTCGGACAGGGAAGGCACTGAAGCTTTCTTT	CASSSDREGTEAFF	TRBD1	TRBJ1-1	TRBV5-1
TGCGCCAGCAGCTTGGGAGGGACAGGGAACACTGAAGCTTTCTTT	CASSLGGTGNTEAFF	TRBD1	TRBJ1-1	TRBV5-1
TGTGCCAGCAGTTTATCTGCGGGGACCGGGGAGCTGTTTTTT	CASSLSAGTGELFF	.	TRBJ2-2	TRBV27
TGTGCCACCAGCCTACAAGGCGGAGAGACCCAGTACTTC	CATSLQGGETQYF	.	TRBJ2-5	TRBV15
TGTGCCAGCAGCTTAGACTTCAGGGTTTGGGTGGACGAGCAGTACTTC	CASSLDFRVWVDEQYF	.	TRBJ2-7	TRBV7-2
TGTGCCAGCAGCGTGGGGGACAGGGAGTTTTACGAGCAGTACTTC	CASSVGDREFYEQYF	TRBD1	TRBJ2-7	TRBV9
TGTGCCAGCAGCCCTATTTCAGGGACAACTAATGAAAAACTGTTTTTT	CASSPISGTTNEKLFF	.	TRBJ1-4	TRBV27